This TCR beta chain was observed in a study of long-term antiretroviral therapy in people with HIV. As for this clone: Its antigen remains unidentified.

An immunoSEQ assay, version v3.0, was performed at survey level. This table comes from immunoSEQ multiplex PCR, and its TCRdb copy is limited to in-frame clones, with some not included. Of tens of thousands of clones listed, 65% to 90% are singletons. The germline CDR1 and CDR2 sequences are MDHEN and SYDVKM. The CDR3 spans 15 residues. Between the trimmed V and J ends, which lost 7 bases and 0 bases, there was a span of 13 bases. Overall study results and limits: Blood dating 2004 to 2017 may reflect older ART regimens. The range of CDR3 lengths in HIV repertoires proved narrower than that found in controls.

V and J are TRBV28 and TRBJ2-1, with D perhaps assigned TRBD1 or TRBD2 (5 bases each). Source: unsorted PBMCs, taken 1.2 years after starting antiretroviral therapy. The TCR originated in a man aged 45-65 years with HIV. The CDR3 DNA is TGTGCCAGCACTGGTGGGGGAAGCTCCTACAATGAGCAGTTCTTC. Amino acids: CASTGGGSSYNEQFF.